Each of the 10 T cell receptor beta chains below was sequenced from the same sample in a study of identical twins. MiXCR was run by TCRdb on the 5' RACE reads, yielding one entry per CDR3 protein. This repertoire shows 250,000 or so distinct CDR3 sequences, 6% to 8% found once; its top ten account for more than 5%. The same sample was also used in a study of yellow fever vaccine responses in identical twins.

Sequencing was performed on CD8+ T cells sorted from blood. The receptors shown here come from a woman under 30 in good health.

The chain carries TRBV5-1 and TRBJ2-7; TRBD1 aligns across 8 bases. J was trimmed by 2 bases and V by 4 bases; bases with no gene match: 8. This CDR3 has 15 amino acids. CDR1 is SGHRS and CDR2 is YFSETQ in the germline V gene. CDR3 residues: CASSPRDRFAYEQYF. The CDR3 region has the DNA TGCGCCAGCAGCCCCCGGGACAGGTTCGCCTACGAGCAGTACTTC.

The V call is TRBV10-2, the J call TRBJ2-3; 7 positions match TRBD1. In germline, CDR1 is WSHSY, CDR2 SAAADI. With 9 bases clipped from V and 0 bases from J, the junction kept 3 bases outside the gene matches. The CDR3 runs to 13 residues. The CDR3 nucleotides read TGCGCCAGTAACAGGGGAAGCACAGATACGCAGTATTTT. Translating it yields CASNRGSTDTQYF.

This clonotype was counted many times. V usage is TRBV29-1 and J usage is TRBJ2-3; D unclear. Trimming took off 4 bases at V and 0 bases at J, with 5 bases between the two ends. Germline V gene sequence: CDR1 SQVTM, CDR2 ANQGSEA. CDR3 length equals 12 residues. The CDR3 DNA sequence: TGCAGCGTTGCGTGGAGCACAGATACGCAGTATTTT. This translates into CSVAWSTDTQYF.

As concerns this clonotype: The final CDR3 position lacks the conserved phenylalanine or tryptophan, pointing to a likely read error. The rearrangement links TRBV20-1 to TRBJ1-6, with D maybe TRBD1 (5 bases). The CDR3 consists of 14 residues. The germline V gene has CDR1 DFQATT and CDR2 SNEGSKA (reference sequence). Trimming cost V 2 bases and J 4 bases, with 9 bases left between them. The CDR3 DNA is TGCAGTGCTAGACCCAGGGAGTATAATTCACCCCTCCACCTT. Residues: CSARPREYNSPLHL.

This clonotype was counted only a few times. The chain couples TRBV20-1 to TRBJ2-1; D not resolved. Trimming left V 7 bases short and J 4 bases short, with 14 bases between. The CDR3 sequence is 13 residues long. Germline CDR1 is DFQATT and CDR2 is SNEGSKA (reference sequence). The CDR3 reads CSVTSSDYNEQFF. CDR3 bases: TGCAGTGTCACGTCTTCGGATTACAATGAGCAGTTCTTC.

Many counts were recorded for this clonotype. V gene TRBV20-1 combines with J gene TRBJ1-1, with TRBD1 as a possible D gene (6 bases). Germline V lookup: CDR1 DFQATT, CDR2 SNEGSKA (reference sequence). V lost 6 bases and J lost 7, with 18 bases in between. This CDR3 is built from 13 residues. CDR3 loop: CSALRGDVGEAFF. The CDR3 DNA reads TGCAGTGCCCTAAGGGGGGACGTCGGTGAAGCTTTCTTT.

This clonotype was seen at least ten times. V is TRBV6-1 and J is TRBJ2-1; D not resolved. This CDR3 has 13 residues. Deletions cut 7 bases from V and 6 bases from J, with 13 bases between. The germline V gene encodes CDR1 MNHNS and CDR2 SASEGT. This CDR3 is CASTYNRANEQFF. DNA for the CDR3: TGTGCCAGCACCTACAACAGAGCCAATGAGCAGTTCTTC.

This clonotype is medium-sized by share. V usage is TRBV28 and J usage is TRBJ1-6; D unresolved. CDR3 length equals 15 residues. Germline V gene data show CDR1 as MDHEN and CDR2 as SYDVKM. Trimming left V 5 bases short and J 5 bases short, with 13 bases between. The CDR3 DNA follows: TGTGCCAGCAGTCCTGGGGAGGTTAATAATTCACCCCTCCACTTT. Its translation: CASSPGEVNNSPLHF.

Here the CDR3 reads CASSSLAGATDTQYF. Here the CDR3 DNA reads TGTGCCAGCAGCTCTCTAGCGGGAGCGACAGATACGCAGTATTTT. The chain employs TRBV7-8 and TRBJ2-3; 10 positions agree with TRBD2. Germline values: CDR1 SGHVS, CDR2 FQNEAQ. This CDR3 has 15 residues. With 4 bases clipped from V and 3 bases from J, the junction kept 4 bases outside the gene matches.

This chain joins TRBV3-1 and TRBJ2-3, with 8 bases lining up with TRBD2. Per germline, CDR1 LGHDT and CDR2 YNNKEL (reference sequence). Trimming at V came to 11 bases and at J to 2 bases, leaving 12 bases not matched to a gene. This CDR3 region has 15 residues. Written as DNA, the CDR3 is TGTGCCTCCTGCCCGTTGCGGGAGGCCACAGATACGCAGTATTTT. Translated: CASCPLREATDTQYF.